One and the same sample provided the 20 T cell receptor beta chains below, sequenced in a study of T cells expressing NK-cell markers. Reprocessing the 5' RACE reads, TCRdb reports a single entry for every CDR3 protein and omits DNA. This sample's table reports about 460,000 distinct CDR3 sequences. The sample taken for sequencing was blood T cells: a sorted CD56 or NKG2C T cell subset, CD4+ or CD8+ T cells, or bulk PBMC T cells (not recorded which). The receptor source for this set is a woman aged 45-65 years in good health.

The gene calls are TRBV4-1 and TRBJ2-5; TCRdb's D call, TRBD1, is unchecked because there is no DNA. The CDR3 runs to 15 residues. CDR1 and CDR2 (germline): MGHRA, YSYEKL. CDR3: CASSQGDHGSETQYF.

The V gene is TRBV12-3 or TRBV12-4, the J gene TRBJ2-1. The CDR3 is 11 residues long. CDR3 amino acids: CASSFGREQFF.

V gene TRBV24-1 combines with J gene TRBJ2-1; the D gene TCRdb calls, TRBD2, cannot be checked with no DNA. Germline V gene data show CDR1 as KGHDR and CDR2 as SFDVKD. The CDR3 sequence is 15 residues long. The CDR3 loop reads CATRGLAGESNEQFF.

V usage is TRBV28 and J usage is TRBJ1-5; TCRdb reports TRBD1, a call that lacks DNA to check it against. The CDR3 totals 16 residues. Looked up from germline, CDR1 is MDHEN and CDR2 is SYDVKM. CDR3 protein: CASSSIVDRGYQPQHF.

The chain couples TRBV7-2 to TRBJ2-5; the TRBD2 assignment by TCRdb is unverifiable without DNA. Germline loops: CDR1 SGHTA, CDR2 FQGNSA. The CDR3 spans 14 residues. The CDR3: CASRAGGPTETQYF.

The V and J genes are TRBV20-1 and TRBJ2-2; TCRdb outputs TRBD2, but without DNA this stays unchecked. Per the germline V gene, CDR1 is DFQATT and CDR2 is SNEGSKA (reference sequence). The CDR3 is made up of 15 amino acids. This CDR3 reads CSAPLGGSNTGELFF.

This chain joins TRBV12-3 or TRBV12-4 and TRBJ2-1; TCRdb designates TRBD2, a call that cannot be tested without DNA. This CDR3 is 15 amino acids long. This CDR3 reads CASSKIAGVGNEQFF.

The genes are TRBV24-1 and TRBJ1-4; the D call of TRBD1 rests on TCRdb alone, since no DNA is present to check it. Germline V gene sequence: CDR1 KGHDR, CDR2 SFDVKD. This CDR3 spans 14 amino acids. CDR3 sequence reads: CATSDRGGSPELFF.

V usage is TRBV12-3 or TRBV12-4 and J usage is TRBJ2-1. The CDR3 is made up of 15 amino acids. The CDR3 sequence is CASSFLELSYNEQFF.

The rearrangement uses TRBV15 and TRBJ1-2; the TCRdb call, TRBD1, lacks DNA for checking. This CDR3 has 13 amino acids. Germline V lookup: CDR1 LNHNV, CDR2 YYDKDF (reference sequence). This CDR3 reads CATSPRTGYGYTF.

V is TRBV19 and J is TRBJ1-1; the TCRdb call, TRBD1, lacks DNA for checking. The CDR3 has 16 amino acids. CDR1 and CDR2 (germline): LNHDA, SQIVND (reference sequence). CDR3 amino acids: CASSISAGGANTEAFF.

The CDR3 here is CASRLSLSSYNEQFF. The chain recombines TRBV6-1 with TRBJ2-1. Germline CDR1 reads MNHNS; CDR2 reads SASEGT. The CDR3 extends over 15 amino acids.

The chain joins TRBV27 to TRBJ2-1. Germline CDR1 MNHEY, CDR2 SMNVEV (reference sequence). CDR3 length: 17 amino acids. CDR3 amino acids: CASSFVVGLSSYNEQFF.

The chain is built from TRBV29-1 and TRBJ2-4; TCRdb outputs TRBD1, but without DNA this stays unchecked. The length of the CDR3 is 13 residues. Germline V gene lookup returns CDR1 SQVTM and CDR2 ANQGSEA. CDR3 loop: CSAGSGSQNIQYF.

This chain links TRBV20-1 with TRBJ1-4. This CDR3 region has 15 residues. CDR1 is DFQATT and CDR2 is SNEGSKA in the germline V gene (reference sequence). CDR3 amino acids: CSAANHWVQNEKLFF.

The chain couples TRBV3-1 to TRBJ1-2. The CDR3 spans 13 residues. The germline V gene has CDR1 LGHDT and CDR2 YNNKEL (reference sequence). CDR3: CASSPSGNYGYTF.

V usage is TRBV5-1 and J usage is TRBJ2-4; TCRdb designates TRBD2, a call that cannot be tested without DNA. The CDR3 loop spans 16 amino acids. In germline, CDR1 is SGHRS, CDR2 YFSETQ. Here the CDR3 reads CASSPRTVGAKNIQYF.

The chain uses TRBV5-6 and TRBJ1-1; TCRdb picks TRBD1, but there is no DNA to check that call. CDR1 and CDR2 (germline): SGHDT, YYEEEE. This CDR3 has 12 amino acids. The CDR3 sequence is CASSVRVAEAFF.

The V and J genes are TRBV11-3 and TRBJ1-6. CDR3 length equals 16 residues. CDR1 is SGHNT and CDR2 is YENEEA in the germline V gene. CDR3 loop: CASSLDRALGISPLHF.

The V gene is TRBV6-1, the J gene TRBJ2-7; TCRdb designates TRBD2, a call that cannot be tested without DNA. CDR3 length: 12 residues. Germline V gene lookup returns CDR1 MNHNS and CDR2 SASEGT. The CDR3 loop reads CASRGSGGEQYF.